Listed here is a single T cell receptor (beta chain). CDR1 and CDR2 from the germline V gene are SGHRS and YFSETQ. V gave up 1 base and J gave up 4 bases; unmatched junction bases: 7. The CDR3 consists of 15 residues. This specimen belongs to a study of technical replicates of blood from several donors. Method: immunoSEQ multiplex PCR; TCRdb's copy keeps in-frame clones and lacks some. This table holds around 57,000 clones, 85% to 95% found once. The TCR sequence derives from a human donor in good health. This chain connects TRBV5-1 to TRBJ2-7; 8 bases align to TRBD1. Material for sequencing was T cells isolated from PBMCs. For the CDR3, the DNA is TGCGCCAGCAGCTTGAGGACAGGGACAGTTTACGAGCAGTACTTC. Encoded protein: CASSLRTGTVYEQYF. Based on the CDR3 plus reference TRBV5-1 and TRBJ2-7, the full variable domain is KAGVTQTPRYLIKTRGQQVTLSCSPISGHRSVSWYQQTPGQGLQFLFEYFSETQRNKGNFPGRFSGRQFSNSRSEMNVSTLELGDSALYLCASSLRTGTVYEQYFGPGTRLTVT.